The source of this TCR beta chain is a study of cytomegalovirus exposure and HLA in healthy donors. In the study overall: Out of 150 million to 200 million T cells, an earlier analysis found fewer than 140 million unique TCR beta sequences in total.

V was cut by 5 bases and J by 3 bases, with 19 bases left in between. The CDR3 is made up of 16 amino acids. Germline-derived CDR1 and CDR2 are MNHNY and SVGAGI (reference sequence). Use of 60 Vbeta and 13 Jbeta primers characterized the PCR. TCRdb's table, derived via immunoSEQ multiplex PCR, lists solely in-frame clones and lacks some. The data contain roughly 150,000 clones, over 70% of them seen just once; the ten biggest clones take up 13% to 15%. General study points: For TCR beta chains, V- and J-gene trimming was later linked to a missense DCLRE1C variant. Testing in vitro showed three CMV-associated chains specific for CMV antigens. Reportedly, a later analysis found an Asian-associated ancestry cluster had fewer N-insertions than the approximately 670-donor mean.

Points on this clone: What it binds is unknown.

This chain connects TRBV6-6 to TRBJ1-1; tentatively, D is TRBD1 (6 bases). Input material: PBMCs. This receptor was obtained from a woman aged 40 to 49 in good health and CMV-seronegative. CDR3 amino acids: CASSPQGTREDTEAFF. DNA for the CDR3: TGTGCCAGCAGTCCGCAGGGGACCCGAGAGGACACTGAAGCTTTCTTT.